This passage covers 20 T cell receptor beta chains from one sample sequenced in a study of response to subunit inactivated influenza vaccine (dated by TCRdb to the late 2010s). The library came from RT-PCR. The sequencer was an Illumina HiSeq 2500. TCRdb trimmed the raw reads at Q25, called clones with MiXCR and kept productive beta chains. When rows share a CDR3 protein, they turn into one entry using the most common DNA and genes. This sample comprises 560,000 or so distinct CDR3 sequences, less than 8% of them detected only once. The leading ten clones occupy 13% of the sample. The source material was PBMCs from blood, sampled roughly 24 months after vaccination. Receptors were obtained from a man between 50 and 69 years old who received an inactivated influenza vaccine. Donor details come from another sample of the same person, matched by shared clones.

This clonotype showed up many times. The genes are TRBV5-1 and TRBJ2-1; maybe TRBD1 (6 bases). V dropped 5 bases and J dropped 1 base, with 13 bases sitting between them. This CDR3 comprises 15 residues. Germline values: CDR1 SGHRS, CDR2 YFSETQ. The CDR3 sequence is CASSMGANSYNEQFF. CDR3 in DNA: TGCGCCAGCAGTATGGGGGCAAATTCCTACAATGAGCAGTTCTTC.

The sample holds a few counts of this clonotype. This chain links TRBV12-3 or TRBV12-4 with TRBJ1-6; TRBD1 agrees at 8 bases. The CDR3 totals 13 residues. Trimming took 8 bases from V and 11 from J; bases not matched to a gene: 8. This chain's CDR3 is CASARGGQAPLHF. The CDR3 DNA reads as TGTGCCAGCGCCCGAGGGGGACAGGCACCCCTCCACTTT.

This clonotype was counted a few times. This chain joins TRBV5-1 and TRBJ1-1; D gene unclear. The CDR3 runs to 14 residues. Germline V gene lookup returns CDR1 SGHRS and CDR2 YFSETQ. The V gene lost 1 base and the J gene lost 1 base, with 8 bases spanning the gap. The CDR3 sequence: CASSLKQTNTEAFF. The CDR3, as DNA: TGCGCCAGCAGCTTGAAACAGACGAACACTGAAGCTTTCTTT.

This clonotype has more than one count but fewer than ten. The CDR3 is CASNPRPGTNTGELFF. CDR3 nucleotides: TGCGCCAGCAATCCCCGACCTGGCACCAACACCGGGGAGCTGTTTTTT. The V and J genes are TRBV5-1 and TRBJ2-2; D not certain. Germline V CDR1 and CDR2: SGHRS, YFSETQ. The V and J ends lost 6 bases and 2 bases respectively, with 17 bases between them. The CDR3 is 16 amino acids.

This clonotype appeared a few times. The chain links TRBV4-2 to TRBJ2-7; possibly TRBD2 for D (5 bases). The CDR3 is made up of 16 amino acids. Germline loops: CDR1 LGHNA, CDR2 YNFKEQ. Deletions cut 0 bases from V and 2 bases from J, with 14 bases between. The DNA for the CDR3 is TGTGCCAGCAGCCAAGATTTGGTCGCAGCGGCCTACGAGCAGTACTTC. Protein sequence: CASSQDLVAAAYEQYF.

The table lists this clonotype with a few counts. V and J are TRBV12-3 or TRBV12-4 and TRBJ2-1; 10 positions agree with TRBD2. CDR3 length equals 15 residues. The J segment lost 5 bases and the V segment lost 4 bases, leaving 5 bases of the junction unmatched. Here the CDR3 DNA reads TGTGCCAGCAGTTCCGGACTAGCGGTAAACAATGAGCAGTTCTTC. It codes for CASSSGLAVNNEQFF.

The V call is TRBV6-1, the J call TRBJ1-6; a weak D match, TRBD1 (6 bases). Trimming removed 4 bases at V and 4 bases at J, with 11 bases between. CDR3 length: 15 residues. Germline V lookup: CDR1 MNHNS, CDR2 SASEGT. The DNA of the CDR3 is TGTGCCAGCAGTGCCGAGGACAGATATAATTCACCCCTCCACTTT. This sequence encodes CASSAEDRYNSPLHF.

This clonotype was recorded at least ten times. The gene calls are TRBV24-1 and TRBJ1-2; D is possibly TRBD1 (5 bases). The CDR3 loop spans 16 amino acids. The ends were cut back, 3 bases at V and 2 bases at J, with 15 bases in the middle. The germline gives CDR1 KGHDR, CDR2 SFDVKD. CDR3 sequence: CATSDTRDAENYGYTF. CDR3 coding DNA: TGTGCCACCAGTGATACCAGGGACGCAGAGAACTATGGCTACACCTTC.

The table lists this clonotype with a few counts. The genes are TRBV6-2 or TRBV6-3 and TRBJ1-6; D is unclear. Deletions cut 2 bases from V and 10 bases from J, with 18 bases between. Germline assignment: CDR1 MNHEY and CDR2 SVGEGT. The CDR3 runs to 16 residues. CDR3 nucleotides: TGTGCCAGCAGTTACGCGAAAGGGTCCCTCGGCTCACCCCTCCACTTT. It yields the protein CASSYAKGSLGSPLHF.

This clonotype occurred many times. The chain employs TRBV20-1 and TRBJ2-3, with 11 bases aligning to TRBD2. This CDR3 spans 15 amino acids. V lost 2 bases to trimming and J lost 3 bases; unmatched junction nucleotides: 4. Germline lookup yields CDR1 DFQATT and CDR2 SNEGSKA (reference sequence). The CDR3 here is CSARNSGGATDTQYF. CDR3 nucleotide sequence: TGCAGTGCTAGAAATAGCGGGGGGGCGACAGATACGCAGTATTTT.

This clonotype was recorded a few times. The V gene is TRBV6-2 or TRBV6-3, the J gene TRBJ2-7, with D possibly being TRBD2 (7 bases). The CDR3 spans 16 residues. V lost 2 bases and J lost 1, with 15 bases in between. In germline, CDR1 is MNHEY, CDR2 SVGEGT. The CDR3 coding sequence is TGTGCCAGCAGTTACGGGGGGGCCGATCAGTCCTACGAGCAGTACTTC. Protein product: CASSYGGADQSYEQYF.

V gene TRBV4-3 combines with J gene TRBJ1-6; 7 nucleotides line up with TRBD1. Germline trimming cut 1 base from V and 12 bases from J; bases unmatched to any gene: 9. In germline, CDR1 is LGHNA, CDR2 YSLEER. The CDR3 contains 15 residues. In nucleotides, the CDR3 is TGCGCCAGCAGCCAAGGGGCAGGGGGGTTTGAACCCCTCCACTTT. Translation gives CASSQGAGGFEPLHF.

In its sample, this clonotype was seen a few times. The chain uses TRBV20-1 and TRBJ1-5, with D tentatively TRBD1 (5 bases). V gave up 4 bases and J gave up 3 bases, with 10 bases separating them. The germline V gene has CDR1 DFQATT and CDR2 SNEGSKA (reference sequence). The CDR3 totals 13 residues. The CDR3 sequence: CSATDTNNQPQHF. The CDR3 nucleotides are TGCAGTGCTACGGACACCAACAATCAGCCCCAGCATTTT.

In this sample, this clonotype turned up many times. This chain joins TRBV15 and TRBJ2-1, with D unresolved. Germline V gene lookup returns CDR1 LNHNV and CDR2 YYDKDF (reference sequence). The CDR3 is 14 amino acids. The ends were cut back, 0 bases at V and 8 bases at J, with 11 bases in the middle. The chain's CDR3 is CATSRDLGVYEQFF. The CDR3 region has the DNA TGTGCCACCAGCAGAGATCTGGGCGTCTATGAGCAGTTCTTC. The complete variable domain, with remaining parts taken from reference TRBV15 and TRBJ2-1, reads DAMVIQNPRYQVTQFGKPVTLSCSQTLNHNVMYWYQQKSSQAPKLLFHYYDKDFNNEADTPDNFQSRRPNTSFCFLDIRSPGLGDTAMYLCATSRDLGVYEQFFGPGTRLTVL.

This clonotype was detected a few times. This chain uses TRBV29-1 with TRBJ1-5, with 8 positions matching TRBD1. The V gene end was trimmed by 5 bases and the J gene end by 6 bases; junction bases not matched to a gene: 9. Germline V gene sequence: CDR1 SQVTM, CDR2 ANQGSEA. CDR3 size: 14 residues. CDR3 bases: TGCAGCGTTCAACAGGGGGGGCTTGGTCAGCCCCAGCATTTT. This encodes CSVQQGGLGQPQHF.

This clonotype came up many times. The chain couples TRBV7-2 to TRBJ2-1, with 9 bases matching TRBD1. CDR1 is SGHTA, CDR2 FQGNSA, per germline. V lost 2 bases, J lost 4 bases, and 6 bases stayed unmatched. This CDR3 has 16 amino acids. The CDR3 sequence: CASSLPHRGRYNEQFF. CDR3 DNA sequence: TGTGCCAGCAGCTTACCCCACAGGGGGCGGTACAATGAGCAGTTCTTC.

The chain carries TRBV27 and TRBJ1-6; no reliable D call. The CDR3 loop spans 13 amino acids. V was pared by 6 bases and J by 12 bases, with 15 bases between. Germline lookup yields CDR1 MNHEY and CDR2 SMNVEV (reference sequence). The DNA of the CDR3 is TGTGCCAGCAGGTGGGGTCCAAAGGGACCCCTCCACTTT. This encodes CASRWGPKGPLHF.

The chain is built from TRBV7-2 and TRBJ1-2; the D is unclear. This CDR3 contains 11 residues. The germline V gene encodes CDR1 SGHTA and CDR2 FQGNSA. Trimming took off 5 bases at V and 7 bases at J, with 8 bases between the two ends. DNA for the CDR3: TGTGCCAGCAGCCTAATGGGTGGCTACACCTTC. It encodes CASSLMGGYTF.

Points on this clonotype: A much larger clonotype is one base distant, so this may be a read error. This chain connects TRBV20-1 to TRBJ2-3; the D gene could be TRBD1 or TRBD2 (5 bases each). The CDR3 runs to 16 residues. Trimming shortened V by 3 bases and J by 4 bases, and 20 bases separated the two germline ends. CDR1 and CDR2 from the germline V gene are DFQATT and SNEGSKA (reference sequence). CDR3: CSARGWDARMADTQYF. In nucleotides, the CDR3 is TGCAGTGCTAGGGGTTGGGACGCCAGAATGGCAGATACGCAGTATTTT.

This clonotype was found a few times. This chain connects TRBV20-1 to TRBJ1-1, with D perhaps TRBD1 (6 bases). The CDR3 runs 13 residues. From germline, CDR1 is DFQATT and CDR2 SNEGSKA (reference sequence). V was clipped by 6 bases and J by 3 bases, with 14 bases between them. CDR3 loop: CSARLGAYTEAFF. CDR3 DNA: TGCAGTGCGAGGCTGGGGGCCTACACTGAAGCTTTCTTT.